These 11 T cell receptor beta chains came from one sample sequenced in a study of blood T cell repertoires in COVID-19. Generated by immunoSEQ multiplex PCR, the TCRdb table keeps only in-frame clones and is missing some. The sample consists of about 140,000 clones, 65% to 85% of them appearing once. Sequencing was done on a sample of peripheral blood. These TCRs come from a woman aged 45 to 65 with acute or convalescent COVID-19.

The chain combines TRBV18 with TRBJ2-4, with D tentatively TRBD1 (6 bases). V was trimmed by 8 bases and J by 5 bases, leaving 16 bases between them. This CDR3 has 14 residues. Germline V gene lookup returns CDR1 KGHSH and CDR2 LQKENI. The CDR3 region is CASEGNRAENIQYF. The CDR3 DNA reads TGTGCCAGCGAAGGGAACAGGGCCGAAAACATTCAGTACTTC.

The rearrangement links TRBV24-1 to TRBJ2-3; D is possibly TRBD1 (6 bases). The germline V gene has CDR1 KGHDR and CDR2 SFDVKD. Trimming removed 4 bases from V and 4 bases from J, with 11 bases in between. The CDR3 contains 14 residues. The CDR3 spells CATSEAGAPDTQYF. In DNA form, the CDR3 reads TGTGCCACCAGTGAGGCAGGGGCCCCAGATACGCAGTATTTT.

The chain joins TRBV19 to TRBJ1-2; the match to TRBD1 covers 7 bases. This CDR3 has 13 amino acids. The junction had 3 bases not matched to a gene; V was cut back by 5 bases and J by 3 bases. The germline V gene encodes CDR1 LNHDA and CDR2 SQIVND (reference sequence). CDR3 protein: CASSGQDYYGYTF. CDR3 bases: TGTGCCAGTAGTGGACAGGACTACTATGGCTACACCTTC.

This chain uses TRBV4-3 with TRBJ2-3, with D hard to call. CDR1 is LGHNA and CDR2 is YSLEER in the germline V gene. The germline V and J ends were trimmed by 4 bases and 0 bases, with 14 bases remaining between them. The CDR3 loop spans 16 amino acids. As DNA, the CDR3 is TGCGCCAGCAGCCCGACCGGAGTTCCTAGCACAGATACGCAGTATTTT. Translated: CASSPTGVPSTDTQYF.

The CDR3 bases are TGTGCCAGTGGAAAGGGCCAAGGGGACAATCAGCCCCAGCATTTT. Amino acid sequence: CASGKGQGDNQPQHF. This chain joins TRBV19 and TRBJ1-5; a possible D gene is TRBD1 (5 bases). The V end lost 8 bases, the J end lost 3 bases, and 17 bases lay between the germline ends. Germline values: CDR1 LNHDA, CDR2 SQIVND (reference sequence). This CDR3 has 15 amino acids.

The CDR3 loop reads CASSFFSPLHF. CDR3 bases: TGTGCCAGCAGTTTCTTTAGTCCCCTCCACTTT. The chain recombines TRBV28 with TRBJ1-6; no reliable D call. V lost 3 bases, J lost 13 bases, and 7 bases lay in between. This CDR3 is 11 amino acids long. Germline V CDR1 and CDR2: MDHEN, SYDVKM.

The chain's CDR3 is CASSPDRTGVDSPLHF. The CDR3 nucleotides are TGTGCCAGCAGCCCCGACCGGACAGGGGTTGATTCACCCCTCCACTTT. The V call is TRBV6-2 or TRBV6-3, the J call TRBJ1-6; 9 bases map to TRBD1. V shed 6 bases and J 8 bases; nucleotides not matched to a gene: 11. This CDR3 spans 16 amino acids. Germline CDR1 MNHEY, CDR2 SVGEGT.

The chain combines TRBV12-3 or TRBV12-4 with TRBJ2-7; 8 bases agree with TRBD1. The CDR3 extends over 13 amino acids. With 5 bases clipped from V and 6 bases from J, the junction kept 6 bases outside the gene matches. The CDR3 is CASSPGQGGEQYF. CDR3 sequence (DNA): TGTGCCAGCAGTCCCGGACAGGGAGGCGAGCAGTACTTC.

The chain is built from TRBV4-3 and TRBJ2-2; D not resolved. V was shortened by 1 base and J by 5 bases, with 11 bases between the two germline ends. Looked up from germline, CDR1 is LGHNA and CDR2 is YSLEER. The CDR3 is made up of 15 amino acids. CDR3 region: CASSQVARVTGELFF. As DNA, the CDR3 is TGCGCCAGCAGCCAAGTTGCTCGGGTTACCGGGGAGCTGTTTTTT.

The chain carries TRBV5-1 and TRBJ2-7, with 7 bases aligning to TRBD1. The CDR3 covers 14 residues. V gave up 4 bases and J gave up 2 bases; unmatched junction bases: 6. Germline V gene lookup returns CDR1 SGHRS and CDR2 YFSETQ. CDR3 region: CASSLQQGTYEQYF. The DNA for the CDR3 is TGCGCCAGCAGCCTCCAACAGGGGACCTACGAGCAGTACTTC.

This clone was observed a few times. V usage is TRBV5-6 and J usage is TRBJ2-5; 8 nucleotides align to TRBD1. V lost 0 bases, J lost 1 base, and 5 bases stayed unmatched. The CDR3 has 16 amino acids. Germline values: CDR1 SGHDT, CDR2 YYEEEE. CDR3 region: CASSLGQGASQETQYF. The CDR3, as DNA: TGTGCCAGCAGCTTGGGGCAGGGGGCGTCCCAAGAGACCCAGTACTTC. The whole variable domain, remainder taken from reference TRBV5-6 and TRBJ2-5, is DAGVTQSPTHLIKTRGQQVTLRCSPKSGHDTVSWYQQALGQGPQFIFQYYEEEERQRGNFPDRFSGHQFPNYSSELNVNALLLGDSALYLCASSLGQGASQETQYFGPGTRLLVL.